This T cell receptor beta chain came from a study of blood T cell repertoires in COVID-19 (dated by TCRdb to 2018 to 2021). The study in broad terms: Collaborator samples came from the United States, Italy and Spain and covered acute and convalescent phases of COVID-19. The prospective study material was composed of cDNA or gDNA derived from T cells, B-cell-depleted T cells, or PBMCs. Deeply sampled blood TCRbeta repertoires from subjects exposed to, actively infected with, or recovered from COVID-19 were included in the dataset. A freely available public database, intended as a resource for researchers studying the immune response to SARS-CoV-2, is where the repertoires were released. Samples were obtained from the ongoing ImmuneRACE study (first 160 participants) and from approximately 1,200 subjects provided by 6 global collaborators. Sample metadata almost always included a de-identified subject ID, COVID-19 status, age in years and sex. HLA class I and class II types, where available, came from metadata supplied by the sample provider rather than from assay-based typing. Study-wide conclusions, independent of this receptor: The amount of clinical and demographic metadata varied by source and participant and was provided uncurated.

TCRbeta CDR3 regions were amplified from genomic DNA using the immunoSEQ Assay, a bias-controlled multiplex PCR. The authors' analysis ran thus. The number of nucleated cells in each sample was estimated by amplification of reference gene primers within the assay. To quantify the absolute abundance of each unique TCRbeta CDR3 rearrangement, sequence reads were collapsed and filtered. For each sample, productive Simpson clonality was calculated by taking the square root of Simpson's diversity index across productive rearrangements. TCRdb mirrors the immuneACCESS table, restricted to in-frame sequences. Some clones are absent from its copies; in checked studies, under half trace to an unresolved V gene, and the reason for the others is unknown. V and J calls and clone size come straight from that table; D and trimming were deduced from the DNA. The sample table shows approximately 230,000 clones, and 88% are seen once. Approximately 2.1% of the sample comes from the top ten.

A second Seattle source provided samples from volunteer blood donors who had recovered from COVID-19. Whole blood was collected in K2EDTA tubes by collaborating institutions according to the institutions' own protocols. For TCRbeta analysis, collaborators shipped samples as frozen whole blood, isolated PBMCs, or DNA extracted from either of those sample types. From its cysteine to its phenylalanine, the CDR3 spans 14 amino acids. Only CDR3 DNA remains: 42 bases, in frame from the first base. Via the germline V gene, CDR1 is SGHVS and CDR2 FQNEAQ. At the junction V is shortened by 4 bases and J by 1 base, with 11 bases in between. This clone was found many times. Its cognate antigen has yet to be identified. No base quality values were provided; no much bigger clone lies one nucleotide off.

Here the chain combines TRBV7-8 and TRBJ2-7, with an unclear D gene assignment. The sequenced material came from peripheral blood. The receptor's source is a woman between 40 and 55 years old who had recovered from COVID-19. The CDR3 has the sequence CASSSPGGSYEQYF. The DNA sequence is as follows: TGTGCCAGCAGCTCTCCCGGTGGTTCCTACGAGCAGTACTTC.